Sequencing of this TCR beta chain was carried out in a study of cytomegalovirus exposure and HLA in healthy donors. Overall study findings and caveats: It was confirmed in vitro that a few of the CMV-associated chains were specific for CMV antigens. Exclusion applied to some V segments, including TRBV6-2 and TRBV6-3, as they were indistinguishable.

The CDR3 covers 15 residues. From germline, CDR1 is SGHTA and CDR2 FQGTGA. On this clone: Its specificity is not known.

Amplification used 60 Vbeta primers and 13 Jbeta primers. The data were produced by immunoSEQ multiplex PCR, yet TCRdb's version contains in-frame clones alone and is incomplete. The repertoire has 100,000 to 150,000 clones, about 81% of them found once; the top ten carry around 1.9%. Specimen: PBMCs. J is TRBJ2-5 and V is TRBV7-3; 8 bases are a match to TRBD2. The better agreement between TRBJ2-7 and the DNA end casts doubt on the J call. This clonotype was obtained from a man between 40 and 49 years old in good health and CMV-seronegative. DNA of the CDR3: TGTGCCAGCAGCTCCCCGGGTAGCGGGGACTACGAGCAGTACTTC. Translation gives CASSSPGSGDYEQYF.